This T cell receptor (beta chain) stems from a study of blood T cell repertoires in COVID-19. Study summary: Samples of COVID-19 (acute and convalescent) were obtained from the United States, Italy and Spain. Nucleic acid was either cDNA or gDNA, and it came from T cells, B-cell-depleted T cells, or PBMCs.

Original analysis: Using reference gene primer amplification, nucleated cell counts were estimated. This table comes from immunoSEQ multiplex PCR, and its TCRdb copy is limited to in-frame clones, with some not included. The DNA was the basis for D and trimming; V, J and clone size are from that table. This sample has 50,000 or so clones, with about 84% found just once. Germline assignment: CDR1 SGHRS and CDR2 YFSETQ. V was trimmed by 0 bases and J by 10 bases, leaving 8 bases between them. This CDR3 comprises 13 residues. This sequence was found in a woman older than 75 with acute or convalescent COVID-19. The chain is built from TRBV5-1 and TRBJ1-6; D remains ambiguous. The sample taken for sequencing was peripheral blood. CDR3 coding DNA: TGCGCCAGCAGCTTGGCCGGGTTCTCACCCCTCCACTTT. It specifies CASSLAGFSPLHF.